A single sample gave rise to the 29 T cell receptor beta chains below, sequenced in a study of cytomegalovirus exposure and HLA in healthy donors. The PCR had 60 Vbeta and 13 Jbeta primers. Sequencing was performed with immunoSEQ multiplex PCR; in TCRdb, only in-frame clones are kept and a portion is missing. Of 160,000 or so clones in the sample, roughly 84% are singletons; the top ten hold around 1%. What was sequenced was PBMCs. These receptors were taken from a man aged 30 to 45 in good health and CMV-seronegative.

The chain carries TRBV6-1 and TRBJ1-2; no firm D call. Germline V CDR1 and CDR2: MNHNS, SASEGT. V shed 6 bases and J shed 8 bases, with 16 bases lying between them. This CDR3 region has 13 residues. The CDR3 sequence: CASRELEALGYTF. The DNA of the CDR3 is TGTGCCAGCAGGGAGCTCGAGGCCTTAGGCTACACCTTC.

The chain couples TRBV6-1 to TRBJ1-6, with D perhaps matching TRBD1 (6 bases). This CDR3 has 12 residues. Germline-derived CDR1 and CDR2 are MNHNS and SASEGT. Trimming pared 5 bases from V and 9 bases from J, leaving 8 bases between. The CDR3 spells CASSQTGSPLHF. In DNA, the CDR3 is TGTGCCAGCAGTCAGACAGGTTCACCCCTCCACTTT.

The CDR3: CASSLRTGTYEQYF. In DNA, the CDR3 is TGTGCCAGCAGCTTACGGACAGGTACCTACGAGCAGTACTTC. The chain couples TRBV7-2 to TRBJ2-7; 7 bases line up with TRBD1. Germline lookup yields CDR1 SGHTA and CDR2 FQGNSA. The CDR3 totals 14 residues. J was trimmed by 2 bases and V by 2 bases; bases with no gene match: 3.

The V call is TRBV6-1, the J call TRBJ2-7, with a tentative D call TRBD1 (5 bases). Germline CDR1 and CDR2: MNHNS and SASEGT. The CDR3 sequence is 11 residues long. The ends were cut back, 6 bases at V and 3 bases at J, with 6 bases in the middle. CDR3 region: CASRTVYEQYF. The CDR3 bases are TGTGCCAGCAGGACAGTCTACGAGCAGTACTTC.

The genes are TRBV6-1 and TRBJ1-2, with D perhaps matching TRBD1 (5 bases). Germline values: CDR1 MNHNS, CDR2 SASEGT. Trimming took 2 bases from V and 5 from J, leaving 27 bases between them. The CDR3 length is 19 residues. Here the CDR3 reads CASSEPTRGEGRIGYGYTF. CDR3 bases: TGTGCCAGCAGTGAACCTACCAGAGGGGAGGGTCGGATTGGTTATGGCTACACCTTC.

The chain is built from TRBV27 and TRBJ2-3; 9 bases line up with TRBD1. The CDR3 is made up of 14 amino acids. With V trimmed by 4 bases and J by 5 bases, 4 bases remained unmatched. From germline, CDR1 is MNHEY and CDR2 SMNVEV (reference sequence). CDR3: CASSWDRAEDTQYF. For the CDR3, the DNA is TGTGCCAGCAGTTGGGACAGGGCTGAAGATACGCAGTATTTT.

V gene TRBV28 combines with J gene TRBJ1-2; TRBD1 matches at 7 bases. This CDR3 has 13 amino acids. The germline gives CDR1 MDHEN, CDR2 SYDVKM. After removal of 4 bases from V and 7 bases from J, the junction contained 6 bases not matched to a gene. CDR3 loop: CASSSTGAGGYTF. CDR3 bases: TGTGCCAGCAGTTCAACAGGGGCGGGTGGCTACACCTTC.

This chain uses TRBV28 with TRBJ1-5, with 8 bases matching TRBD1. The CDR3 consists of 15 residues. Germline-derived CDR1 and CDR2 are MDHEN and SYDVKM. V shed 0 bases, J shed 5 bases, and the junction held 3 bases outside the gene matches. CDR3 sequence (DNA): TGTGCCAGCAGTTTATGGGGACAGGTCCATCAGCCCCAGCATTTT. Its translation: CASSLWGQVHQPQHF.

The chain combines TRBV28 with TRBJ2-7; D may be TRBD1 (6 bases). CDR1 is MDHEN, CDR2 SYDVKM, per germline. The CDR3 totals 16 residues. V lost 6 bases to trimming and J lost 4 bases, with 22 bases between them. The CDR3 reads CASSMFDRIEFYEQYF. In nucleotides, the CDR3 is TGTGCCAGCAGCATGTTCGACAGGATAGAGTTTTACGAGCAGTACTTC. Full variable domain (missing parts from reference TRBV28 and TRBJ2-7): DVKVTQSSRYLVKRTGEKVFLECVQDMDHENMFWYRQDPGLGLRLIYFSYDVKMKEKGDIPEGYSVSREKKERFSLILESASTNQTSMYLCASSMFDRIEFYEQYFGPGTRLTVT.

The chain combines TRBV27 with TRBJ1-1, with a weak D call TRBD1 (6 bases). CDR1 is MNHEY, CDR2 SMNVEV, per germline (reference sequence). The CDR3 is made up of 13 amino acids. The V gene lost 2 bases and the J gene lost 4 bases, with 8 bases spanning the gap. In DNA, the CDR3 is TGTGCCAGCAGTTTAGGGGGCCTCACTGAAGCTTTCTTT. Translation: CASSLGGLTEAFF.

As concerns this clone: A read error may produce the germline difference seen at one junction end. This specimen includes other DNA sequences encoding the same CDR3. The chain couples TRBV9 to TRBJ1-1; D gene ambiguous. CDR1 and CDR2 (germline): SGDLS, YYNGEE. The CDR3 spans 13 residues. The CDR3 DNA is TGTGCCAGCACCGGTGCGGGGAACACCGAAGCTTTCTTT. Amino acid sequence: CASTGAGNTEAFF.

The chain joins TRBV4-1 to TRBJ2-7; D is perhaps TRBD2 (6 bases). CDR1 and CDR2 (germline): MGHRA, YSYEKL. This CDR3 is 16 amino acids long. Trimming removed 4 bases at V and 3 bases at J, with 19 bases between. CDR3 bases: TGCGCCAGCAGCCGAGCCCCCCCGGAGGGGAGCTACGAGCAGTACTTC. It is translated as CASSRAPPEGSYEQYF.

V and J are TRBV10-3 and TRBJ2-5; tentatively, D is TRBD2 (5 bases). Germline values: CDR1 ENHRY, CDR2 SYGVKD. CDR3 length: 13 residues. V gave up 7 bases and J gave up 5 bases, with 14 bases separating them. This chain's CDR3 is CAITKNPGETQYF. The CDR3 bases are TGTGCCATCACCAAGAACCCGGGGGAGACCCAGTACTTC.

V usage is TRBV5-4 and J usage is TRBJ2-5; perhaps TRBD1 as D (7 bases). The CDR3 extends over 14 amino acids. Germline CDR1 and CDR2: SGHNT and YYREEE (reference sequence). V was pared by 3 bases and J by 3 bases, with 12 bases between. In DNA form, the CDR3 reads TGTGCCAGCAGCTCAGGCGGGACAGAAGAGACCCAGTACTTC. Its protein product is CASSSGGTEETQYF. The variable domain in full, completed from reference TRBV5-4 and TRBJ2-5, reads ETGVTQSPTHLIKTRGQQVTLRCSSQSGHNTVSWYQQALGQGPQFIFQYYREEENGRGNFPPRFSGLQFPNYSSELNVNALELDDSALYLCASSSGGTEETQYFGPGTRLLVL.

This chain uses TRBV30 with TRBJ2-7; no reliable D call. V lost 0 bases and J 5 bases, leaving 14 bases between the germline ends. Germline V gene sequence: CDR1 GTSNPN, CDR2 SVGIG (reference sequence). The CDR3 is 14 amino acids. CDR3 nucleotide sequence: TGTGCCTGGAGTGTACTGCGGTTCAAAAACGAGCAGTACTTC. It codes for CAWSVLRFKNEQYF.

This clone was picked up a small number of times. The J gene is TRBJ1-4, the V gene TRBV28, with D possibly being TRBD1 (6 bases). The CDR3 sequence is 14 residues long. Trimming cost V 8 bases and J 7 bases, with 17 bases left between them. Germline V gene sequence: CDR1 MDHEN, CDR2 SYDVKM. The CDR3: CASGPGGAREKLFF. The CDR3 DNA sequence: TGTGCCAGCGGACCCGGGGGGGCCCGTGAAAAACTGTTTTTT.

V and J are TRBV9 and TRBJ2-5, with a weak D call TRBD1 (6 bases). Germline V gene lookup returns CDR1 SGDLS and CDR2 YYNGEE. This CDR3 has 16 residues. Trimming removed 0 bases at V and 5 bases at J, with 17 bases between. DNA for the CDR3: TGTGCCAGCAGCGTAGAGGGATGGCAGGGGTGGGAGACCCAGTACTTC. Protein: CASSVEGWQGWETQYF. The whole variable domain, remainder taken from reference TRBV9 and TRBJ2-5, is DSGVTQTPKHLITATGQRVTLRCSPRSGDLSVYWYQQSLDQGLQFLIQYYNGEERAKGNILERFSAQQFPDLHSELNLSSLELGDSALYFCASSVEGWQGWETQYFGPGTRLLVL.

The chain has TRBV6-5 and TRBJ2-1, with 9 bases aligning to TRBD2. The CDR3 sequence is 14 residues long. Germline V lookup: CDR1 MNHEY, CDR2 SVGAGI. Trimming at V came to 6 bases and at J to 6 bases, leaving 6 bases not matched to a gene. CDR3: CASRPGRGGNEQFF. DNA for the CDR3: TGTGCCAGCAGGCCCGGGCGGGGGGGCAATGAGCAGTTCTTC.

The V gene is TRBV19, the J gene TRBJ1-2; D gene unclear. The CDR3 extends over 13 amino acids. V was shortened by 4 bases and J by 8 bases, with 14 bases between the two germline ends. Germline CDR1 is LNHDA and CDR2 is SQIVND (reference sequence). The CDR3 DNA is TGTGCCAGTAGTACCAAGAACGCGGGGGGCTACACCTTC. This gives the protein CASSTKNAGGYTF.

The count of this clone is one. The genes are TRBV4-1 and TRBJ1-1; no firm D call. In germline, CDR1 is MGHRA, CDR2 YSYEKL. V was clipped by 7 bases and J by 1 base, with 10 bases between them. The CDR3 spans 13 residues. The CDR3 DNA reads as TGCGCCAGCAAAAGACAAGAGAACACTGAAGCTTTCTTT. The encoded protein is CASKRQENTEAFF.

This rearrangement joins TRBV6-5 to TRBJ2-7, with D possibly being TRBD2 (7 bases). CDR1 and CDR2 (germline): MNHEY, SVGAGI. The CDR3 runs 15 residues. V dropped 1 base and J dropped 4 bases, with 14 bases sitting between them. The CDR3 DNA sequence: TGTGCCAGCAGTTACTTTCGGGGGGCCGAGTACGAGCAGTACTTC. It specifies CASSYFRGAEYEQYF.

V gene TRBV5-1 combines with J gene TRBJ2-1; TRBD1 matches 10 bases. In germline, CDR1 is SGHRS, CDR2 YFSETQ. The V and J ends lost 8 bases and 6 bases, in that order; junction bases with no gene match: 14. The CDR3 contains 16 residues. CDR3: CASKEFGQGVGNEQFF. The CDR3 bases are TGCGCCAGTAAGGAGTTCGGACAGGGGGTAGGCAATGAGCAGTTCTTC.

The rearrangement links TRBV11-2 to TRBJ1-3, with 7 bases that match TRBD1. There are 16 residues in the CDR3. The junction had 8 bases not matched to a gene; V was cut back by 5 bases and J by 1 base. Germline CDR1 SGHAT, CDR2 FQNNGV. CDR3 region: CASSALQGRSGNTIYF. Written as DNA, the CDR3 is TGTGCCAGCAGCGCGTTACAGGGGAGGTCTGGAAACACCATATATTTT.

Worth noting for this clone: An end of the junction does not agree with germline; a read error may underlie this. This chain connects TRBV29-1 to TRBJ2-7, with D possibly TRBD2 on 5 matching bases. This CDR3 is built from 11 residues. Germline values: CDR1 SQVTM, CDR2 ANQGSEA. In DNA, the CDR3 is TGCAGCGCTGAAAGCGGCTACGAGCAGTACTTC. This translates into CSAESGYEQYF.

The gene calls are TRBV6-5 and TRBJ1-1, with 9 bases that match TRBD1. This CDR3 is built from 14 residues. V dropped 8 bases and J dropped 6; count of bases not matched to a gene: 10. The germline V gene has CDR1 MNHEY and CDR2 SVGAGI. The CDR3 loop reads CASHDDRGGAEAFF. The CDR3 nucleotides read TGTGCCAGCCACGACGACAGGGGGGGGGCTGAAGCTTTCTTT.

In this sample, this clone turned up a few times. This chain uses TRBV20-1 with TRBJ2-1; D is undetermined. Germline CDR1 and CDR2: DFQATT and SNEGSKA (reference sequence). The CDR3 has 11 amino acids. Between the trimmed V and J ends, which lost 3 bases and 9 bases, there was a span of 9 bases. The CDR3 region has the DNA TGCAGTGCTAGGAATGGCGGTGAGCAGTTCTTC. The encoded protein is CSARNGGEQFF.

The chain couples TRBV27 to TRBJ1-5, with D unresolved. The germline V gene has CDR1 MNHEY and CDR2 SMNVEV (reference sequence). The V end lost 5 bases, the J end lost 7 bases, and 12 bases lay between the germline ends. This CDR3 is 13 amino acids long. For the CDR3, the DNA is TGTGCCAGCAGTACGTCACAGCAACAGCCCCAGCATTTT. It specifies CASSTSQQQPQHF.

The J gene is TRBJ2-7, the V gene TRBV5-6, with 7 positions matching TRBD2. Germline CDR1 reads SGHDT; CDR2 reads YYEEEE. Trimming at V came to 4 bases and at J to 4 bases, leaving 11 bases not matched to a gene. This CDR3 spans 15 amino acids. Written as DNA, the CDR3 is TGTGCCAGCAGCGCGACCGGGACTAAAAGATACGAGCAGTACTTC. Encoded protein: CASSATGTKRYEQYF.

V and J are TRBV11-2 and TRBJ2-3; 8 nucleotides agree with TRBD2. The V gene's germline CDR1 is SGHAT and CDR2 FQNNGV. The CDR3 runs 16 residues. V lost 1 base, J lost 5 bases, and 8 bases stayed unmatched. CDR3 loop: CASSLAAGGRGDTQYF. The CDR3 bases are TGTGCCAGCAGCTTAGCCGCGGGGGGCCGAGGAGATACGCAGTATTTT. The variable domain in full, with the rest retrieved from reference TRBV11-2 and TRBJ2-3, is EAGVAQSPRYKIIEKRQSVAFWCNPISGHATLYWYQQILGQGPKLLIQFQNNGVVDDSQLPKDRFSAERLKGVDSTLKIQPAKLEDSAVYLCASSLAAGGRGDTQYFGPGTRLTVL.